Many counts were recorded for the clone carrying this T cell receptor beta chain. Its antigen is still unknown. The data are from a study of T cells in Graves' hyperthyroidism and ophthalmopathy. Study-level findings and limits: Expanded thyroid clonotypes (above 0.001) were mostly also found in blood.

RNA transcripts gave rise to amplified TCR beta CDR3 regions. During a first-round RT-PCR of the TCR CDR3, the HTBI primer set was used. TCRdb reprocessed the multiplex PCR reads via MiXCR and lists one record per CDR3 protein. The sample has some 500,000 distinct CDR3 sequences; around a quarter are singletons. Sequenced input: blood. This TCR was recovered from a woman aged 25 to 45 with Graves' ophthalmopathy.

This CDR3 reads CASSSGRGGGHEQYF. As DNA, the CDR3 is TGTGCCAGCAGCTCCGGGCGAGGGGGTGGCCACGAGCAGTACTTC. This chain joins TRBV11-2 and TRBJ2-7, with D possibly being TRBD1 (6 bases). In germline, CDR1 is SGHAT, CDR2 FQNNGV. This CDR3 has 15 amino acids. The V gene lost 4 bases and the J gene lost 5 bases, with 18 bases spanning the gap.